A selection of T cell receptor beta chains follows, all from one sample in a study of graft-versus-host responses after intestinal transplantation. Some clones are missing from TCRdb's copy, which holds only in-frame ones; the method was immunoSEQ multiplex PCR. Here the sample spans 100,000 or so clones, just over 90% being singletons. These TCRs' antigens remain unknown. Sequencing used unstimulated CD8+ T cells sorted from spleen or lymph node cells, obtained before intestinal transplant. The receptors were gathered from a human donor who received an intestinal transplant. CDR3s include the opening cysteine and the closing phenylalanine or tryptophan. Fields, in order: clone size, J gene, CDR3 length, V gene, D gene, CDR3 protein, CDR3 DNA. A D gene is named only where the DNA matches it firmly. Size values are once, few and many counts, or a class for expanded clones, and some rows have none.

>.|TRBJ2-3|17|TRBV7-8|.
CASSRETAGEGADTQYF
TGTGCCAGCAGCCGAGAAACCGCAGGGGAAGGTGCAGATACGCAGTATTTT
>.|TRBJ2-7|12|TRBV2|.
CASSVISYEQYF
TGTGCCAGCAGTGTAATTTCCTACGAGCAGTACTTC
>.|TRBJ2-7|16|TRBV7-9|.
CASSLTSGGLSSEQYF
TGTGCCAGCAGCTTAACCTCGGGGGGCCTCTCGAGCGAGCAGTACTTC
>.|TRBJ1-1|15|TRBV11-2|TRBD1
CASSQPQGMNTEAFF
TGTGCCAGCAGCCAACCACAGGGGATGAACACTGAAGCTTTCTTT
>.|TRBJ2-2|17|TRBV27|TRBD2
CATYRTSGGPNTGELFF
TGTGCCACTTACCGGACTAGCGGGGGCCCGAACACCGGGGAGCTGTTTTTT
>.|TRBJ2-3|15|TRBV9|TRBD2
CVSSGSGGVTDTQYF
TGTGTCAGCAGCGGTAGCGGGGGCGTCACAGATACGCAGTATTTT
>once|TRBJ2-5|16|TRBV15|.
CATSPREGVPGETQYF
TGTGCCACCAGCCCAAGGGAGGGGGTTCCTGGGGAGACCCAGTACTTC
>.|TRBJ2-7|15|TRBV19|.
CASSIGQGGPYEQYF
TGTGCCAGTAGTATTGGGCAGGGGGGCCCCTACGAGCAGTACTTC
>.|TRBJ2-2|15|TRBV2|TRBD2
CASSEAGGYTGELFF
TGTGCCAGCAGTGAGGCCGGGGGGTACACCGGGGAGCTGTTTTTT
>.|TRBJ2-7|14|TRBV5-5|.
CASSLKPESYEQYF
TGTGCCAGCAGCTTGAAACCGGAGTCCTACGAGCAGTACTTC
>.|TRBJ2-1|17|TRBV29-1|.
CSVERPVRAITYNEQFF
TGCAGCGTTGAACGCCCAGTGAGGGCCATTACGTACAATGAGCAGTTCTTC
>few|TRBJ1-2|17|TRBV30|TRBD1
CAWSATSDRAPWYGYTF
TGTGCCTGGTCGGCAACCTCAGACAGGGCCCCTTGGTATGGCTACACCTTC